One sample yielded the 6 T cell receptor beta chains listed below, sequenced in a study of T cell responses to AZD1222 COVID-19 vaccine. Assay: immunoSEQ multiplex PCR; the TCRdb copy retains only in-frame clones and omits some. The sample includes some 54,000 clones, 70% to 90% seen only once; the top ten take about 3.9%. Sequenced material: peripheral blood, taken on day 0 of AZD1222 vaccination. The receptor set was obtained from an adult in good health.

The J gene is TRBJ1-5, the V gene TRBV6-5; D might be TRBD1 (5 bases). Looked up from germline, CDR1 is MNHEY and CDR2 is SVGAGI. With 11 bases removed from V and 1 base from J, the gap between germline ends came to 9 bases. This CDR3 comprises 12 residues. The CDR3 here is CAVRDSNQPQHF. For the CDR3, the DNA is TGTGCCGTCCGGGACAGCAATCAGCCCCAGCATTTT.

The chain is built from TRBV6-2 or TRBV6-3 and TRBJ1-2, with D hard to call. This CDR3 comprises 15 residues. With 0 bases removed from V and 5 bases from J, the gap between germline ends came to 13 bases. The germline V gene encodes CDR1 MNHEY and CDR2 SVGEGT. CDR3 nucleotides: TGTGCCAGCAGTTACTCCCCGGGCAGGTCGTATGGCTACACCTTC. This translates into CASSYSPGRSYGYTF.

The V and J genes are TRBV5-6 and TRBJ1-3; 7 nucleotides line up with TRBD1. The CDR3 length is 16 residues. Losses at the gene ends were 0 bases for V and 2 bases for J; bases not matched to a gene: 5. Germline CDR1 and CDR2: SGHDT and YYEEEE. The CDR3 protein is CASSLGQGRTGNTIYF. CDR3 DNA: TGTGCCAGCAGCTTGGGACAGGGAAGGACTGGAAACACCATATATTTT.

V and J are TRBV9 and TRBJ1-3, with 8 bases aligning to TRBD1. Germline lookup yields CDR1 SGDLS and CDR2 YYNGEE. J was trimmed by 0 bases and V by 4 bases; bases with no gene match: 9. The CDR3 extends over 17 amino acids. The CDR3 is CASSPAGQANSGNTIYF. CDR3 coding DNA: TGTGCCAGCAGCCCGGCGGGACAGGCTAACTCTGGAAACACCATATATTTT.

The chain couples TRBV9 to TRBJ1-6; D remains unclear. V was clipped by 5 bases and J by 7 bases, with 7 bases between them. The CDR3 is 12 amino acids. CDR1 is SGDLS and CDR2 is YYNGEE in the germline V gene. The CDR3 DNA sequence: TGTGCCAGCAGTTCCTCAAATTCACCCCTCCACTTT. It is translated as CASSSSNSPLHF.

The chain recombines TRBV7-7 with TRBJ2-2; D gene uncertain. CDR3 length: 17 amino acids. From germline, CDR1 is SSHAT and CDR2 FNYEAQ (reference sequence). V lost 2 bases and J 7 bases, leaving 20 bases between the germline ends. The CDR3, as DNA: TGTGCCAGCAGCTTATGGGGTAGCACCGTAAAAAGCGGGGAGCTGTTTTTT. Amino acid sequence: CASSLWGSTVKSGELFF.